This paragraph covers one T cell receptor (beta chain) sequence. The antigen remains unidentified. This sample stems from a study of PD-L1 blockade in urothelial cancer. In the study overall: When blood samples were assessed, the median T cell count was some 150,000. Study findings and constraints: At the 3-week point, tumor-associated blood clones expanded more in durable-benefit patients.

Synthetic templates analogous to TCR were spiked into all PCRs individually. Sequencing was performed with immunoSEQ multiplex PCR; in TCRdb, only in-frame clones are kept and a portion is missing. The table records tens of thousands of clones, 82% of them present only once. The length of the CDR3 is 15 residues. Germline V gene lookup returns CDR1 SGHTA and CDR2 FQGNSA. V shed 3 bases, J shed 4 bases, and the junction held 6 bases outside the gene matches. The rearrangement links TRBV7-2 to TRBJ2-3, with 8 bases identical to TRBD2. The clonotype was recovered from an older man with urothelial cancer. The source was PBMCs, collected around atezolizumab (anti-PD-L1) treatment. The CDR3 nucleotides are TGTGCCAGCAGCTTGCGAGCGGGAGTGCCAGATACGCAGTATTTT. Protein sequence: CASSLRAGVPDTQYF. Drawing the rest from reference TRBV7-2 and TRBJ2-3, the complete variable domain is GAGVSQSPSNKVTEKGKDVELRCDPISGHTALYWYRQSLGQGLEFLIYFQGNSAPDKSGLPSDRFSAERTGGSVSTLTIQRTQQEDSAVYLCASSLRAGVPDTQYFGPGTRLTVL.